The rows below give T cell receptor beta chains drawn from one sample of a study of metastatic and nonmetastatic thyroid tumors. TCRdb re-called clones via MiXCR from the PCR reads. The sample yields about 30,000 clones, around 20% seen once. Sequenced: blood. Receptors originate from a female donor with papillary thyroid cancer or a benign thyroid nodule (not recorded which). Some clones in this sample may be carry-over from other donors' samples. Both conserved end residues are part of each CDR3. D genes are given only for firm matches. The size of a clone is reported for some rows only, either as once, few or many, or as a class for expanded clones.

v_call	clone_size	j_call	d_call	cdr3_aa	cdr3_nt
TRBV20-1	many	TRBJ2-1	TRBD1	CSATGTGINNEQFF	TGCAGTGCTACCGGGACAGGGATCAACAATGAGCAGTTCTTC
TRBV3-1	many	TRBJ2-2	-	CASRIQGNTGELFF	TGTGCCAGCAGAATACAGGGAAACACCGGGGAGCTGTTTTTT
TRBV5-6	-	TRBJ1-1	TRBD1	CASSHRGRGNTEAFF	TGTGCCAGCAGCCACAGGGGGCGAGGGAACACTGAAGCTTTCTTT
TRBV7-9	many	TRBJ1-1	-	CASSLTGDLATEAFF	TGTGCCAGCAGCTTAACGGGGGACCTGGCCACTGAAGCTTTCTTT
TRBV15	medium-sized	TRBJ2-7	-	CATSRDGRPSYEQYF	TGTGCCACCAGCAGAGATGGACGCCCGTCCTACGAGCAGTACTTC
TRBV9	-	TRBJ2-7	TRBD1	CASSVGIRQGKGYEQYF	TGTGCCAGCAGCGTAGGGATTCGACAGGGGAAGGGGTACGAGCAGTACTTC
TRBV6-5	few	TRBJ2-2	-	CASSYGQPNTGELFF	TGTGCCAGCAGTTACGGGCAGCCGAACACCGGGGAGCTGTTTTTT
TRBV6-5	few	TRBJ2-7	-	CASSYSDYGTFWHEQYF	TGTGCCAGCAGTTACTCGGACTACGGGACCTTTTGGCACGAGCAGTACTTC
TRBV30	-	TRBJ1-6	-	CAWSSEGWAPLHF	TGTGCCTGGAGCTCAGAGGGGTGGGCACCCCTCCACTTT
TRBV5-1	-	TRBJ2-2	-	CASSAWTTRNTGELFF	TGCGCCAGCAGCGCCTGGACTACCAGGAACACCGGGGAGCTGTTTTTT
TRBV30	many	TRBJ1-2	TRBD1	CAWSVLSGGGYTF	TGTGCCTGGAGTGTACTCTCAGGGGGAGGCTACACCTTC
TRBV3-1	many	TRBJ1-5	-	CASNVRGGPQHF	TGTGCCAGCAACGTGAGGGGGGGGCCCCAGCATTTT
TRBV12-3/TRBV12-4	-	TRBJ1-2	-	CASSLAHRFNYGYTF	TGTGCCAGCAGCTTAGCGCACAGGTTTAACTATGGCTACACCTTC
TRBV6-5	-	TRBJ1-2	-	CASSYSQGRYGYTF	TGTGCCAGCAGTTACTCACAGGGACGATATGGCTACACCTTC
TRBV6-1	-	TRBJ2-7	TRBD1	CASLTGDYEQYF	TGTGCCAGCCTGACAGGGGACTACGAGCAGTACTTC
TRBV20-1	few	TRBJ2-7	-	CSAPEPGRLGYEQYF	TGCAGTGCACCCGAGCCAGGGCGGCTTGGCTACGAGCAGTACTTC
TRBV28	medium-sized	TRBJ1-2	TRBD1	CASRFTPGQNYGYTF	TGTGCCAGCAGATTTACTCCGGGACAGAACTATGGCTACACCTTC
TRBV4-1	-	TRBJ2-3	-	CASSKQSRSGDTDTQYF	TGCGCCAGCAGCAAGCAGTCCAGGAGTGGGGACACAGATACGCAGTATTTT
TRBV4-1	many	TRBJ2-7	-	CASSQGPSSREQYF	TGCGCCAGCAGCCAAGGGCCCAGCAGCAGGGAGCAGTACTTC
TRBV24-1	many	TRBJ2-5	TRBD1	CATSDRGTDQETQYF	TGTGCCACCAGTGACCGAGGGACAGACCAAGAGACCCAGTACTTC
TRBV25-1	-	TRBJ2-3	TRBD1	CASSDRTGSDTDTQYF	TGTGCCAGCAGTGATAGGACAGGGAGTGACACAGATACGCAGTATTTT
TRBV19	few	TRBJ1-4	TRBD1	CASSSTGILEKLFF	TGTGCCAGTAGCTCGACAGGGATTCTTGAAAAACTGTTTTTT
TRBV4-1	many	TRBJ1-2	TRBD1	CASSSLTGGTYGYTF	TGCGCCAGCAGCTCTCTAACAGGGGGCACCTATGGCTACACCTTC
TRBV6-5	medium-sized	TRBJ1-5	TRBD1	CASSYGTGDQPQHF	TGTGCCAGCAGTTATGGGACAGGGGATCAGCCCCAGCATTTT
TRBV20-1	-	TRBJ2-1	TRBD2	CSARDLMTSGRGEQFF	TGCAGTGCTAGAGACCTGATGACTAGCGGGAGAGGAGAGCAGTTCTTC
TRBV6-1	-	TRBJ1-1	TRBD1	CASRRDRGSFNTEAFF	TGTGCCAGCAGACGCGACAGGGGCAGTTTTAACACTGAAGCTTTCTTT
TRBV7-2	-	TRBJ2-7	-	CASNPVDRPAYEQYF	TGTGCCAGCAACCCGGTGGACCGACCCGCCTACGAGCAGTACTTC
TRBV10-3	-	TRBJ2-4	-	CGCSLLTAGGSSAKNIQYF	TGTGGGTGCAGTCTCTTGACAGCCGGAGGATCTTCAGCCAAAAACATTCAGTACTTC
TRBV6-1	-	TRBJ2-3	TRBD2	CASIRTSASTDTQYF	TGTGCCAGCATACGGACTAGCGCAAGCACAGATACGCAGTATTTT
TRBV4-2	many	TRBJ2-3	-	CASSQDLSSADTQYF	TGTGCCAGCAGCCAAGATTTGTCTAGCGCAGATACGCAGTATTTT
TRBV9	-	TRBJ2-1	TRBD2	CASSVVASGSHEQFF	TGTGCCAGCAGCGTAGTGGCTAGCGGGAGCCATGAGCAGTTCTTC
TRBV6-2/TRBV6-3	medium-sized	TRBJ2-7	TRBD2	CASSSSLAGVSYEQYF	TGTGCCAGCAGCAGCTCTCTAGCGGGGGTATCCTACGAGCAGTACTTC
TRBV20-1	few	TRBJ1-4	-	CSARRTGSNEKLFF	TGCAGTGCTAGACGTACAGGATCTAATGAAAAACTGTTTTTT
TRBV6-6	many	TRBJ1-6	TRBD1	CASSYAGQGHSPLHF	TGTGCCAGCAGTTACGCAGGACAGGGGCACTCACCCCTCCACTTT
TRBV19	-	TRBJ2-5	-	CASSTSDPQYF	TGTGCCAGTAGTACGTCGGATCCCCAGTACTTC
TRBV19	many	TRBJ1-1	-	CASKVSPMNTEAFF	TGTGCCAGTAAGGTTTCCCCGATGAACACTGAAGCTTTCTTT
TRBV5-5	-	TRBJ1-5	-	CASSLNPRPNGQPQHF	TGTGCCAGCAGCTTGAATCCCAGGCCGAACGGTCAGCCCCAGCATTTT
TRBV20-1	-	TRBJ2-1	-	CSAIGKDRPFGYQFF	TGCAGTGCTATAGGAAAGGACAGACCTTTTGGTTATCAGTTCTTC
TRBV13	few	TRBJ2-1	-	CASSRLEGEQFF	TGTGCCAGCAGCCGTCTAGAGGGTGAGCAGTTCTTC
TRBV25-1	-	TRBJ2-1	-	CGSSRASGIRNNEQFF	TGTGGCAGCAGTCGAGCCTCAGGGATAAGAAACAATGAGCAGTTCTTC
TRBV6-1	many	TRBJ2-4	-	CASSTPGEAKNIQYF	TGTGCCAGCAGTACTCCGGGAGAAGCCAAAAACATTCAGTACTTC
TRBV27	few	TRBJ2-7	-	CASSFAGGPYEQYF	TGTGCCAGCAGTTTTGCCGGGGGGCCCTACGAGCAGTACTTC
TRBV9	many	TRBJ2-2	-	CASSATGTLNTGELFF	TGTGCCAGCAGCGCAACCGGGACTCTGAACACCGGGGAGCTGTTTTTT
TRBV18	-	TRBJ1-6	-	CASSSQSTGSNSPLHF	TGTGCCAGCTCATCCCAATCGACAGGTTCGAATTCACCCCTCCACTTT
TRBV6-5	medium-sized	TRBJ2-7	-	CASSYSSTVRYEQYF	TGTGCCAGCAGTTACTCGAGTACAGTCCGGTACGAGCAGTACTTC
TRBV20-1	-	TRBJ2-1	TRBD2	CSALGLAGDLQFF	TGCAGTGCTCTGGGACTAGCGGGGGACTTACAGTTCTTC
TRBV5-1	-	TRBJ2-7	TRBD1	CAGRRTGGDEQYF	TGCGCCGGCAGAAGGACAGGGGGCGACGAGCAGTACTTC
TRBV7-9	many	TRBJ2-3	-	CASSFGSYTDTQYF	TGTGCCAGCAGCTTTGGGTCCTACACAGATACGCAGTATTTT
TRBV9	many	TRBJ2-1	TRBD2	CASSVRAGGPVNEQFF	TGTGCCAGCAGCGTACGAGCGGGGGGGCCAGTTAATGAGCAGTTCTTC
TRBV5-1	once	TRBJ1-5	TRBD1	CASSTGALNQPQHF	TGCGCCAGCAGCACAGGGGCCCTCAATCAGCCCCAGCATTTT
TRBV6-2/TRBV6-3	few	TRBJ1-2	-	CASSYWVQGVVYGYTF	TGTGCCAGCAGTTACTGGGTCCAGGGCGTCGTCTATGGCTACACCTTC
TRBV12-3/TRBV12-4	few	TRBJ2-3	TRBD1	CASSLSGTVSLTDTQYF	TGTGCCAGCAGTTTATCGGGGACAGTATCGTTGACAGATACGCAGTATTTT
TRBV11-1	few	TRBJ2-1	TRBD2	CASSLRTSGGADEQFF	TGTGCCAGCAGCCTGAGAACTAGCGGGGGGGCCGATGAGCAGTTCTTC
TRBV7-2	many	TRBJ1-2	TRBD1	CASSLGGTGYYGYTF	TGTGCCAGCAGCTTAGGAGGGACAGGGTACTATGGCTACACCTTC